This T cell receptor (beta chain) emerged from a study of T cell changes during pregnancy in multiple sclerosis (dated by TCRdb to the late 2010s). Describing the broader study: The study looked at changes in the T cell repertoire across pregnancy in women with multiple sclerosis.

Comment on this clone: What antigen it recognizes has not been identified. One end of the junction is discordant with germline, which a read error may explain. The sample has other DNA sequences that encode this CDR3 too.

Libraries came from the immunoSEQ multiplex PCR assay. As stored in TCRdb, this immuneACCESS dataset retains in-frame rearrangements with V and J assigned. A fraction of the clones does not appear; measured against another copy, unresolved V genes explain less than half of the discrepancy, and the remainder lacks a known reason. In all, the sample holds roughly 48,000 clones, and 85% to 95% of those were seen once. Roughly 0.99% of the sample rests with the top ten. The CDR3 numbers 12 residues from cysteine through phenylalanine. Only the CDR3 portion is preserved as DNA: 36 bases, with reading frame beginning at the first base. For CDR1 and CDR2, the germline V gene lists MDHEN and SYDVKM.

The receptor comes from a female donor in good health, enrolled as a control in a pregnancy study. The chain joins TRBV28 to TRBJ1-1; the D gene lacks a confident call. Sequenced material: CD4+ T cells from peripheral blood mononuclear cells, taken in the second trimester of pregnancy. The DNA sequence is given as TGTGCCAGCAAGAGCGTGAACACTGAAGCCTTCTTT. The encoded protein is CASKSVNTEAFF.